This T cell receptor (beta chain) was sequenced during a study of T cell changes during pregnancy in multiple sclerosis. Produced via immunoSEQ multiplex PCR; TCRdb's table is partial and in-frame only. The table records tens of thousands of clones, 75% to 95% of them present only once. The CDR3 sequence is 15 residues long. Germline-derived CDR1 and CDR2 are LNHNV and YYDKDF (reference sequence). V shed 5 bases and J shed 0 bases, with 14 bases lying between them. Sequenced here: CD4+ T cells from peripheral blood mononuclear cells, sampled before pregnancy. The chain uses TRBV15 and TRBJ2-7; perhaps TRBD1 as D (5 bases). The clonotype originates from a female donor with multiple sclerosis, enrolled in a pregnancy study. The CDR3 sequence: CATSLPGHNSYEQYF. As DNA, the CDR3 is TGTGCCACCAGCTTACCCGGACACAACTCCTACGAGCAGTACTTC. The complete variable domain, with remaining parts taken from reference TRBV15 and TRBJ2-7, reads DAMVIQNPRYQVTQFGKPVTLSCSQTLNHNVMYWYQQKSSQAPKLLFHYYDKDFNNEADTPDNFQSRRPNTSFCFLDIRSPGLGDTAMYLCATSLPGHNSYEQYFGPGTRLTVT.